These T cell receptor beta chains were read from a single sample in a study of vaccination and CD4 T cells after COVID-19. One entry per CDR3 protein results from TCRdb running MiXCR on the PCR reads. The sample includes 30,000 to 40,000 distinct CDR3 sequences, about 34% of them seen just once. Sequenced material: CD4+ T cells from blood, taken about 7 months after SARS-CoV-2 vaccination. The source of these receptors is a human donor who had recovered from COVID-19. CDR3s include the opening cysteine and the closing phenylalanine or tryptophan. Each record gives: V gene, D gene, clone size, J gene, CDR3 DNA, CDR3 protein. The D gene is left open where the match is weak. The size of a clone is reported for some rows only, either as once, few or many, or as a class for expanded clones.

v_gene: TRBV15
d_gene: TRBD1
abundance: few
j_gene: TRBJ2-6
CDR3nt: TGTGCCACCAGCAGCTCACAGGGGGTGCATGCTGGGGCCAACGTCCTGACTTTC
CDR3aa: CATSSSQGVHAGANVLTF

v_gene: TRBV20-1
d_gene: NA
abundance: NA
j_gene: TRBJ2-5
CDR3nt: TGCAGTGCTAATCAGGGTGAGACCCAGTACTTC
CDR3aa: CSANQGETQYF

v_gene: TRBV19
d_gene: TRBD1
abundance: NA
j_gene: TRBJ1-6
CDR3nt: TGTGCCAGTAGCTCCCCGGGACAGGGATCAAGAAATTCACCCCTCCACTTT
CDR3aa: CASSSPGQGSRNSPLHF

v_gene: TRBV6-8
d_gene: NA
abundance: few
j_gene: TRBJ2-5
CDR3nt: TGTGCCAGCAGTTCCGCAGAGTACCAAGAGACCCAGTACTTC
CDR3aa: CASSSAEYQETQYF

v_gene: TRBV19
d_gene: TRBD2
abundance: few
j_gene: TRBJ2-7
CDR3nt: TGTGCCAGTAGTACGGGACTATCGGGGGAGCAGTACTTC
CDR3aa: CASSTGLSGEQYF

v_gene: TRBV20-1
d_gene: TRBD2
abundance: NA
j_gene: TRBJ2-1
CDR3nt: TGCAGTGCAGATCAGCGGGAGGTCAATGAGCAGTTCTTC
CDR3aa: CSADQREVNEQFF

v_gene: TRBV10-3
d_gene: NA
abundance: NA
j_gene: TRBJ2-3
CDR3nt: TGTGCCATCAGCGCAACAGATACGCAGTATTTT
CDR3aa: CAISATDTQYF

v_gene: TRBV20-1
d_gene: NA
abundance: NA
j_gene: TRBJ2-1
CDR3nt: TGCAGTGTTCCATTTCCTCGGGAGAGCAATGAGCAGTTCTTC
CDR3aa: CSVPFPRESNEQFF

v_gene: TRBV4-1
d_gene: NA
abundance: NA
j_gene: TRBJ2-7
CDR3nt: TGCGCCAGCAGCCCGTGGGCAGGGGCTACTGGCGAGCAGTACTTC
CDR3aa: CASSPWAGATGEQYF

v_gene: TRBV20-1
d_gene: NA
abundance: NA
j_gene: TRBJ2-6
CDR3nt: TGCAGTGCTAGAGCTGTGGGAATTGGGGCCAACGTCCTGACTTTC
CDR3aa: CSARAVGIGANVLTF

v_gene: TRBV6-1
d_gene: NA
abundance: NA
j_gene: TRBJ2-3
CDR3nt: TGTGCCAGCAAAAACCCAGAAGCCACAGATACGCAGTATTTT
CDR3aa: CASKNPEATDTQYF

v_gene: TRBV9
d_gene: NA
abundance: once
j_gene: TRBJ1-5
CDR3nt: TGTGCCAGCAGCGTAGGTGCCAGGGGCGATCAGCCCCAGCATTTT
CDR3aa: CASSVGARGDQPQHF

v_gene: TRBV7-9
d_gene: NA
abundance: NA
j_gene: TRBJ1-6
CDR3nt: TGTGCCAGCAGCCACATGGGGGGTAATTCACCCCTCCACTTT
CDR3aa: CASSHMGGNSPLHF

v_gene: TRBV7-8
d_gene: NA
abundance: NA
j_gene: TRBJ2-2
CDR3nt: TGTGCCAGCATCGCCTCACGCTTGAACACCGGGGAGCTGTTTTTT
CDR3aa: CASIASRLNTGELFF

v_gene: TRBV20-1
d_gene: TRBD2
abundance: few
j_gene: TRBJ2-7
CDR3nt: TGCAGTGCTAGAGATTGGCGGGAGGGGAGGGAGCAGTACTTC
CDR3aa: CSARDWREGREQYF

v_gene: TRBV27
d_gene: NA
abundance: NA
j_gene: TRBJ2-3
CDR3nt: TGTGCCAGCAGTCCGGGACACGCTAGCACAGATACGCAGTATTTT
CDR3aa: CASSPGHASTDTQYF

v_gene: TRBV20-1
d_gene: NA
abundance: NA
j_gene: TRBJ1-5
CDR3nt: TGCAGTGCTAGTGTGCCAGGCAGCCAATATAGCAATCAGCCCCAGCATTTT
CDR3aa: CSASVPGSQYSNQPQHF

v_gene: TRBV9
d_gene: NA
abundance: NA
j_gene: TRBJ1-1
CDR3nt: TGTGCCAGCAGCGTAGTGGGGGGGGACACTGAAGCTTTCTTT
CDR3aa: CASSVVGGDTEAFF

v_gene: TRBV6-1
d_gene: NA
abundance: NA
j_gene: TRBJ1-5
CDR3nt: TGTGCCAGCAGTAGGGGGTCAGGGATTATTAATCAGCCCCAGCATTTT
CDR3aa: CASSRGSGIINQPQHF

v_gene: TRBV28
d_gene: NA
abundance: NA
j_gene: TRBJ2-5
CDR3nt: TGTGCCAGCAGGAAGAGTCAAGAGACCCAGTACTTC
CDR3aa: CASRKSQETQYF

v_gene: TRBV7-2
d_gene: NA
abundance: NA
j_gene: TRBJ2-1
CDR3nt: TGTGCCAGCAGCTTAGGACATGAGCAGTTCTTC
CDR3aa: CASSLGHEQFF

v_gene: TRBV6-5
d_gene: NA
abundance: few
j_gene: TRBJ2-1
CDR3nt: TGTGCCAGCAGTTACGGGACTCTGGGGTACAATGAGCAGTTCTTC
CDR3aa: CASSYGTLGYNEQFF